Each of the 20 T cell receptor beta chains below was sequenced from the same sample in a study of response to subunit inactivated influenza vaccine. TCRdb fed the RT-PCR reads into MiXCR, producing one record per CDR3 protein. Counted here are roughly 570,000 distinct CDR3 sequences, 10% to 15% occurring once; the ten biggest clones make up roughly 13%. Sequenced here: PBMCs from blood, sampled 45 days after vaccination. The source of these receptors is a man in his forties or fifties who received an inactivated influenza vaccine.

V and J are TRBV15 and TRBJ2-1; D possibly matches TRBD1 or TRBD2 (5 bases each). Germline CDR1 is LNHNV and CDR2 is YYDKDF (reference sequence). This CDR3 spans 14 amino acids. Between the trimmed V and J ends, which lost 2 bases and 7 bases, there was a span of 12 bases. In DNA form, the CDR3 reads TGTGCCACCAGCAGAACGGGGCAGAGAAATGAGCAGTTCTTC. Translating gives CATSRTGQRNEQFF.

This clonotype came up a few times. The chain links TRBV4-3 to TRBJ1-4; D is unclear. The V gene's germline CDR1 is LGHNA and CDR2 YSLEER. This CDR3 spans 15 amino acids. V was cut by 0 bases and J by 5 bases, with 10 bases left in between. For the CDR3, the DNA is TGCGCCAGCAGCCAAGACATAGGGCGAAATGAAAAACTGTTTTTT. Translation gives CASSQDIGRNEKLFF.

The CDR3 sequence is CASSSLIPGPAFF. The CDR3 DNA is TGTGCCAGCAGCTCCCTAATTCCCGGGCCAGCTTTCTTT. V and J are TRBV7-8 and TRBJ1-1; D is undetermined. The germline gives CDR1 SGHVS, CDR2 FQNEAQ. The CDR3 sequence is 13 residues long. Trimming removed 4 bases at V and 10 bases at J, with 16 bases between.

In this sample, this clonotype turned up a few times. The chain links TRBV18 to TRBJ2-5; a weak D match, TRBD2 (5 bases). Germline CDR1 reads KGHSH; CDR2 reads LQKENI. This CDR3 is built from 15 residues. The V and J ends lost 6 bases and 1 base respectively, with 15 bases between them. CDR3 sequence: CASSHVGNLQETQYF. The CDR3 DNA is TGTGCCAGCTCTCACGTCGGGAACCTCCAAGAGACCCAGTACTTC. Drawing the rest from reference TRBV18 and TRBJ2-5, the complete variable domain is NAGVMQNPRHLVRRRGQEARLRCSPMKGHSHVYWYRQLPEEGLKFMVYLQKENIIDESGMPKERFSAEFPKEGPSILRIQQVVRGDSAAYFCASSHVGNLQETQYFGPGTRLLVL.

As for this clonotype: A much larger clone is a single base away; this may be a read error. CDR3 in DNA: TGTGCCAGCAGCCGTCCCGGGACAGGTAGCTCCTGCAATGAGCAGTTCTTC. Protein product: CASSRPGTGSSCNEQFF. The chain combines TRBV12-3 or TRBV12-4 with TRBJ2-1; 8 bases fit TRBD1. CDR3 size: 17 residues.

J is TRBJ1-4 and V is TRBV11-2; D remains unclear. From germline, CDR1 is SGHAT and CDR2 FQNNGV. The CDR3 covers 13 residues. Trimming took 5 bases from V and 8 from J, leaving 12 bases between them. This CDR3 reads CASSIRPFEKLFF. Here the CDR3 DNA reads TGTGCCAGCAGCATCCGACCCTTCGAAAAACTGTTTTTT.

This clonotype was picked up many times. The rearrangement uses TRBV30 and TRBJ1-5; no firm D call. The V and J ends lost 0 bases and 1 base respectively, with 7 bases between them. The CDR3 sequence is 14 residues long. CDR1 and CDR2 from the germline V gene are GTSNPN and SVGIG (reference sequence). The CDR3 loop reads CAWSVLSSNQPQHF. CDR3 in DNA: TGTGCCTGGAGTGTACTTAGCAGCAATCAGCCCCAGCATTTT.

The chain has TRBV6-1 and TRBJ2-7, with a possible D match to TRBD1 (7 bases). Trimming took 4 bases from V and 3 from J, leaving 16 bases between them. This CDR3 spans 15 amino acids. The germline V gene encodes CDR1 MNHNS and CDR2 SASEGT. CDR3 in amino acids: CASSGDRDFNYEQYF. In nucleotides, the CDR3 is TGTGCCAGCAGTGGCGACAGGGACTTTAACTACGAGCAGTACTTC.

The chain is built from TRBV25-1 and TRBJ2-7; possible D gene TRBD2, 7 bases. V was cut by 7 bases and J by 3 bases, with 13 bases left in between. The V gene's germline CDR1 is MGHDK and CDR2 SYGVNS. The CDR3 totals 13 residues. CDR3 DNA: TGTGCCAGCAATGGGAGGGGGATCTACGAGCAGTACTTC. As protein: CASNGRGIYEQYF.

This clonotype was picked up many times. The chain couples TRBV5-1 to TRBJ1-1; no firm D call. Germline V gene lookup returns CDR1 SGHRS and CDR2 YFSETQ. Trimming took off 2 bases at V and 1 base at J, with 9 bases between the two ends. The CDR3 contains 14 residues. CDR3: CASSFRAPNTEAFF. In DNA form, the CDR3 reads TGCGCCAGCAGCTTTCGGGCCCCGAACACTGAAGCTTTCTTT.

The chain uses TRBV30 and TRBJ2-1; D might be TRBD2 (6 bases). Germline V gene data show CDR1 as GTSNPN and CDR2 as SVGIG (reference sequence). Trimming took 8 bases from V and 0 from J, leaving 17 bases between them. The CDR3 loop spans 15 amino acids. Here the CDR3 reads CAGTDSLSSYNEQFF. In DNA, the CDR3 is TGTGCCGGGACTGACAGCTTGAGCTCCTACAATGAGCAGTTCTTC.

This clonotype was recorded many times. The V and J genes are TRBV24-1 and TRBJ2-3; the match to TRBD1 covers 9 bases. V shed 4 bases and J 4 bases; nucleotides not matched to a gene: 5. This CDR3 contains 15 residues. The germline V gene has CDR1 KGHDR and CDR2 SFDVKD. CDR3 residues: CATSDRDRAADTQYF. In DNA form, the CDR3 reads TGTGCCACCAGTGACCGGGACAGGGCTGCAGATACGCAGTATTTT.

V is TRBV20-1 and J is TRBJ2-3; 11 bases align to TRBD2. V lost 7 bases to trimming and J lost 2 bases; unmatched junction nucleotides: 8. The germline V gene has CDR1 DFQATT and CDR2 SNEGSKA (reference sequence). This CDR3 has 15 amino acids. The CDR3 region has the DNA TGCAGTGGACTAGCGGGACCTTCTTACACAGATACGCAGTATTTT. Translation gives CSGLAGPSYTDTQYF.

This clonotype was seen a handful of times. The chain carries TRBV7-9 and TRBJ2-7; D gene ambiguous. Germline V lookup: CDR1 SEHNR, CDR2 FQNEAQ (reference sequence). This CDR3 region has 12 residues. The V and J ends lost 1 base and 6 bases respectively, with 7 bases between them. The CDR3 spells CASSLGAPEQYF. The CDR3 DNA sequence: TGTGCCAGCAGCTTAGGCGCTCCCGAGCAGTACTTC.

This clonotype was picked up a small number of times. The rearrangement uses TRBV5-1 and TRBJ1-1; 8 bases align to TRBD1. The CDR3 totals 16 residues. The junction had 10 bases not matched to a gene; V was cut back by 1 base and J by 5 bases. Germline V gives CDR1 SGHRS, CDR2 YFSETQ. CDR3 sequence reads: CASSLFEGTGGTEAFF. The CDR3 region has the DNA TGCGCCAGCAGCTTGTTCGAGGGAACAGGGGGAACTGAAGCTTTCTTT.

V usage is TRBV4-3 and J usage is TRBJ1-2; D might be TRBD1 (5 bases). Trimming cost V 3 bases and J 8 bases, with 25 bases left between them. CDR3 length: 17 amino acids. Germline assignment: CDR1 LGHNA and CDR2 YSLEER. CDR3 DNA: TGCGCCAGCAGCCATGATGCAATTCTGGCCACCAGGGAAGGCTACACCTTC. Translated, it gives CASSHDAILATREGYTF.

V gene TRBV4-2 combines with J gene TRBJ2-3, with a weak D call TRBD2 (6 bases). Trimming removed 9 bases at V and 4 bases at J, with 14 bases between. CDR1 is LGHNA and CDR2 is YNFKEQ in the germline V gene. The CDR3 covers 13 residues. CDR3 DNA sequence: TGTGCCAGGGGCCCGGAGGGGTCAGATACGCAGTATTTT. Protein sequence: CARGPEGSDTQYF.

Details on this clonotype: A much more abundant neighbour one base away suggests this may be a read error. This chain uses TRBV7-9 with TRBJ1-1; unclear D gene. The CDR3 has 14 residues. Looked up from germline, CDR1 is SEHNR and CDR2 is FQNEAQ (reference sequence). CDR3 sequence (DNA): TGTCCCAGCAGCTTAAGTACGGTGAACACTGAAGCTTTCTTT. It translates to CPSSLSTVNTEAFF.

This clonotype was seen many times. The gene calls are TRBV6-1 and TRBJ2-7; 9 bases agree with TRBD2. Germline CDR1 is MNHNS and CDR2 is SASEGT. The V gene end was trimmed by 6 bases and the J gene end by 3 bases; junction bases not matched to a gene: 12. CDR3 size: 16 residues. CDR3 in DNA: TGTGCCAGCAGCCCCTCTGGGGCGGGGGGGCGCTACGAGCAGTACTTC. Translated: CASSPSGAGGRYEQYF.

This clonotype came up a few times. The rearrangement joins TRBV7-2 to TRBJ2-7; 9 bases line up with TRBD2. After removal of 1 base from V and 10 bases from J, the junction contained 11 bases not matched to a gene. The CDR3 extends over 15 amino acids. Germline V lookup: CDR1 SGHTA, CDR2 FQGNSA. The DNA of the CDR3 is TGTGCCAGCAGCTTAGACGGCGCTAGCGGGAACTTACAGTACTTC. Encoded protein: CASSLDGASGNLQYF.